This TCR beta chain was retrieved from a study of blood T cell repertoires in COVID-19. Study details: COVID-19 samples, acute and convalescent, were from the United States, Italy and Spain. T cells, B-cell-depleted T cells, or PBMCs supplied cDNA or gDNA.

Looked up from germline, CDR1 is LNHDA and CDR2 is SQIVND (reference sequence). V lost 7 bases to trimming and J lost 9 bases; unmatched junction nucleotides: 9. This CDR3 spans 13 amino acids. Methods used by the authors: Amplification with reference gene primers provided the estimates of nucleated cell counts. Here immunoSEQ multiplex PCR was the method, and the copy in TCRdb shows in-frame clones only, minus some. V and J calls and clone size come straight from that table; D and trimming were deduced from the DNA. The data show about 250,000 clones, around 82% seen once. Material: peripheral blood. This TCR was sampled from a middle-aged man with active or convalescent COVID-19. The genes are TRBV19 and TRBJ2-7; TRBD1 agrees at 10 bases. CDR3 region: CASTPGQGFAQYF. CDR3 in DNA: TGTGCCAGTACTCCGGGACAGGGGTTCGCGCAGTACTTC.